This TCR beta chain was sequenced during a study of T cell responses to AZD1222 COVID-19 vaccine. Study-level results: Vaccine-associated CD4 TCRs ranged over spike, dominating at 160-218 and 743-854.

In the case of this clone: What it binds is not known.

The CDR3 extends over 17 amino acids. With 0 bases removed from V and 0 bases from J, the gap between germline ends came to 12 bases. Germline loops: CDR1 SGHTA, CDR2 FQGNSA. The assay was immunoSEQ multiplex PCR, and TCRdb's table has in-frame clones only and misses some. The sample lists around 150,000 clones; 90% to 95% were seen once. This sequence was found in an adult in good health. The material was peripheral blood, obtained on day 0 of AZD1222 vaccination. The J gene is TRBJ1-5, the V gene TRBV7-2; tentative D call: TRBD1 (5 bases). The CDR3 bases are TGTGCCAGCAGCTTAGCGAGTGGACATATTAGCAATCAGCCCCAGCATTTT. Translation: CASSLASGHISNQPQHF.